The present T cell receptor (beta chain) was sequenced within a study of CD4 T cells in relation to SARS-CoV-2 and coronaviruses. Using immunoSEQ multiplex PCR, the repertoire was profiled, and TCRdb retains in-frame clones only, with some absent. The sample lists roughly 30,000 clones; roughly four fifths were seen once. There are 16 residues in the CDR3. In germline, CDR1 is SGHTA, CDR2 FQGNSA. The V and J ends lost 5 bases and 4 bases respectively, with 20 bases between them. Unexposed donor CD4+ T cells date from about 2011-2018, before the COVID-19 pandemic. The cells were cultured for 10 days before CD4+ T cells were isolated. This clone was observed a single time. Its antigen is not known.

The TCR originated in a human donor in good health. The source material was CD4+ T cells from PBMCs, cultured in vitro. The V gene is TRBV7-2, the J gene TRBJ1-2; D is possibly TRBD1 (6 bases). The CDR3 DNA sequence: TGTGCCAGCAGCCCGGCCGGGGGGCCGAGAATCTATGGCTACACCTTC. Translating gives CASSPAGGPRIYGYTF.